This TCR beta chain comes out of a study of patients and donors after allogeneic stem cell transplantation. TCRdb re-analysed the RT-PCR reads in MiXCR, keeping a single row per CDR3 protein. The sample records approximately 210,000 distinct CDR3 sequences, more than 35% being singletons. CDR3 length equals 13 residues. V lost 2 bases to trimming and J lost 9 bases, with 11 bases between them. Germline V lookup: CDR1 MNHEY, CDR2 SVGEGT. The sequence derives from a human donor who was either an allogeneic HSCT recipient or a stem cell or donor lymphocyte infusion donor (not recorded which). It is not recorded whose cells these are; they may come from a transplant donor. J is TRBJ2-1 and V is TRBV6-2 or TRBV6-3; no clear D gene. Sequenced: blood, either unsorted or a sorted T cell fraction (not recorded which). The chain's CDR3 is CASSYGVVGEQFF. The CDR3 nucleotides are TGTGCCAGCAGTTACGGAGTGGTCGGTGAGCAGTTCTTC.